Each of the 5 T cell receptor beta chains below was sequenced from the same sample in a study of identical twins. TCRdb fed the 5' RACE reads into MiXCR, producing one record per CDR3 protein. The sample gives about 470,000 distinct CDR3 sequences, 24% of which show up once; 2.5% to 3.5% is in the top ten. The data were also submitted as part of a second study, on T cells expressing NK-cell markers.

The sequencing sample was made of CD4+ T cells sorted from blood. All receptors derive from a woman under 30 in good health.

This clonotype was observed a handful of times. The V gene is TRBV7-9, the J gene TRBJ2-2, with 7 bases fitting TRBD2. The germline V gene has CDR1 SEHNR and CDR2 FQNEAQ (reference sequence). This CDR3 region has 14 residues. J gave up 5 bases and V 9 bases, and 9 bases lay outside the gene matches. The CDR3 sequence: CASQSGAKTGELFF. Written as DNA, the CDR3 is TGTGCCAGTCAGAGCGGGGCAAAGACCGGGGAGCTGTTTTTT. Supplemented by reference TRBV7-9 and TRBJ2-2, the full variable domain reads DTGVSQNPRHKITKRGQNVTFRCDPISEHNRLYWYRQTLGQGPEFLTYFQNEAQLEKSRLLSDRFSAERPKGSFSTLEIQRTEQGDSAMYLCASQSGAKTGELFFGEGSRLTVL.

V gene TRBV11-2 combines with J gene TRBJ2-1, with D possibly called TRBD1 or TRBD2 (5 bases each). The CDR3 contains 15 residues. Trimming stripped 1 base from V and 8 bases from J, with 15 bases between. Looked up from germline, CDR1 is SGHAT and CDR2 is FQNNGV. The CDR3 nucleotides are TGTGCCAGCAGCTTAGGAGGGGCCCGGGTCGATGAGCAGTTCTTC. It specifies CASSLGGARVDEQFF.

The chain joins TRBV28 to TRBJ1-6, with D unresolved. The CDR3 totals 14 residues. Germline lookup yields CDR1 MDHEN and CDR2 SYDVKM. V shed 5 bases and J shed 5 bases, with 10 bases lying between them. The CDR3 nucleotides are TGTGCCAGCAGTGACGGGAGCCATAATTCACCCCTCCACTTT. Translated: CASSDGSHNSPLHF.

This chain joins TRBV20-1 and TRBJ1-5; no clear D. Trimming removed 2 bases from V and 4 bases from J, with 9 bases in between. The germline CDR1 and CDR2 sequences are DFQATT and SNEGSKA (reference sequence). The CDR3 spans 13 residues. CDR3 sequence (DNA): TGCAGTGCTAGACCCGGCCGGAATCAGCCCCAGCATTTT. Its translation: CSARPGRNQPQHF.

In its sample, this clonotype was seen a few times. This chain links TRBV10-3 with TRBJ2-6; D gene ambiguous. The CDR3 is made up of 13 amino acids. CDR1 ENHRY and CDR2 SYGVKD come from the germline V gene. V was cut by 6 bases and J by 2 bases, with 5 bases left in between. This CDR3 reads CAIRDAGANVLTF. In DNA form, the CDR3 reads TGTGCCATCAGGGACGCTGGGGCCAACGTCCTGACTTTC.